This passage covers 3 T cell receptor beta chains from one sample sequenced in a study of technical replicates of blood from several donors. Sequencing was performed with immunoSEQ multiplex PCR; in TCRdb, only in-frame clones are kept and a portion is missing. The sample holds about 76,000 clones, roughly nine tenths seen once. The sequenced sample consisted of T cells isolated from PBMCs. These receptors were obtained from a human donor in good health.

The rearrangement joins TRBV10-1 to TRBJ2-3, with 11 bases matching TRBD2. Looked up from germline, CDR1 is WNHNN and CDR2 is SYGVQD (reference sequence). Trimming cost V 8 bases and J 0 bases; bases outside gene matches: 7. The CDR3 has 16 amino acids. As DNA, the CDR3 is TGCGCCAGCTCGCCTAGCGGGGGGAGGAGCACAGATACGCAGTATTTT. Its translation is CASSPSGGRSTDTQYF.

Points on this clone: The junction departs from the called germline gene at one end, perhaps through a read error. The V call is TRBV19, the J call TRBJ2-7, with 9 bases identical to TRBD1. Germline V gene lookup returns CDR1 LNHDA and CDR2 SQIVND (reference sequence). CDR3 size: 15 residues. The CDR3 spells CASSVDRDRAYEQYF. Here the CDR3 DNA reads TGTGCCAGTAGTGTAGACCGGGACAGGGCCTACGAGCAGTACTTC.

The chain is built from TRBV5-4 and TRBJ2-7, with D perhaps matching TRBD2 (5 bases). The V end lost 3 bases, the J end lost 0 bases, and 10 bases lay between the germline ends. The CDR3 runs 14 residues. Germline CDR1 SGHNT, CDR2 YYREEE (reference sequence). CDR3 sequence (DNA): TGTGCCAGCAGCTCCGGGGTTAGCTCCTACGAGCAGTACTTC. The encoded protein is CASSSGVSSYEQYF.